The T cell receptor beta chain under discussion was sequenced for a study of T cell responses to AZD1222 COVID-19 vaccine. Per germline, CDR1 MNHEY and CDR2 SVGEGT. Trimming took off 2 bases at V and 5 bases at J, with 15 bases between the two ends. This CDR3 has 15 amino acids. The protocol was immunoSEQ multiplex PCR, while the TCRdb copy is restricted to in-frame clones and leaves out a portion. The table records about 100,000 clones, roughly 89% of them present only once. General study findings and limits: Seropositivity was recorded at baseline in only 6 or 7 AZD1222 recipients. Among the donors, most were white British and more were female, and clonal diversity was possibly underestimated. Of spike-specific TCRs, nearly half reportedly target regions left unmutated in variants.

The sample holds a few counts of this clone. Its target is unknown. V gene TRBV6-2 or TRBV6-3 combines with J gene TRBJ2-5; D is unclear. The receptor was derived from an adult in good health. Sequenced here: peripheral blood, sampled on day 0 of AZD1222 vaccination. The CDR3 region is CASSYPPALEETQYF. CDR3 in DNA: TGTGCCAGCAGTTACCCACCCGCTCTAGAGGAGACCCAGTACTTC.